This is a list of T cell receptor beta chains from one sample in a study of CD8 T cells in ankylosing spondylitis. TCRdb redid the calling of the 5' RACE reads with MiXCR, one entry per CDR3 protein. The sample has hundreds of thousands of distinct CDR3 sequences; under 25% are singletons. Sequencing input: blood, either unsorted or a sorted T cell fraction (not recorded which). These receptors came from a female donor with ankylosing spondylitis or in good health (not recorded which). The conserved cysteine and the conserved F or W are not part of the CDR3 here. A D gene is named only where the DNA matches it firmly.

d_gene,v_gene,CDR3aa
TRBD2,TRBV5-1,ASSFRLAEGSTDTQY
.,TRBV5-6,ASSFGDYGYT
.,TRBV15,ATSRDQQSYNEQF
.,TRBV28,ASSPTITWMF
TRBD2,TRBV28,ASSLMGTRGSNEQF
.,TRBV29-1,SVGAGETYEQY
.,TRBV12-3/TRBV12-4,ASSIAGFRYGYT
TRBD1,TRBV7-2,ASSARQGGQTQY
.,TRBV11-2,ASSRQGSKTGGPGREQF
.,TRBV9,ASSVQTGMNTEAF
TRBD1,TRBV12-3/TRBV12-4,ASSMGTASGANVLT
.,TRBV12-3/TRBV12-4,ASIRLNTEAF
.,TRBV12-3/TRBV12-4,ASSLSAGPGVTIY
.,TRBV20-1,SARDIAREGLTYEQY
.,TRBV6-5,ASSSQGPGYEQY
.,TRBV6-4,ASSDSGDPYEQY
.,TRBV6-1,ASMIAGMNTEAF
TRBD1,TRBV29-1,SVGGTGGRTDTQY
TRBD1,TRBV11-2,ASSLDRGRGGDEQF
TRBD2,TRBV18,ASSPRLAGALPANTGELF
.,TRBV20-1,SGGYSYEQY
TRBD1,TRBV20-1,SAPPGRGHTEAF
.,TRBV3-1,ASGGRPLY
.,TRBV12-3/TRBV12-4,ASSLALAGMRTKNIQY
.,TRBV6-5,ASRPIFYNSPLH
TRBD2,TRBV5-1,ASSFGLASYEQY
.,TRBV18,ASSSGALHSYEQY
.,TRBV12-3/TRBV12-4,ASSLIQGAYEQY
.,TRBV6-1,ASTFNRAYTEAF
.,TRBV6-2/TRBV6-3,ASSYSIKGDDSYEQY
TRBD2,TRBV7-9,ASSLDSAGGPDEQY
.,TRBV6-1,ASSEVGANQPQH
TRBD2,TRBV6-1,ASSPRLAGAYEQY
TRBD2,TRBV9,ASSGSGRNNEQF
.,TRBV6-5,ASSNPGGRRHEQY
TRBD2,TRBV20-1,SSMTSAYNEQF
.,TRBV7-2,ASSSERLSYEQY
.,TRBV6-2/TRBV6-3,ASSYLGTEAF
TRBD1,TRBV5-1,ASSRQGGETQY
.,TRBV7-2,ASGRTSYNEQF
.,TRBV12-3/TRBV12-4,ASSLNRAYGYT